These 31 T cell receptor beta chains were sequenced from one sample in a study of T-cell memory formation after mild COVID-19. TCRdb processed the 5' RACE reads anew with MiXCR; each CDR3 protein has one entry. The table lists 350,000 to 450,000 distinct CDR3 sequences, 20% to 25% of them singletons. The source material was PBMCs or a T cell subset sorted from them (not recorded which). These receptors were taken from an adult woman who had mild COVID-19 (a few samples of this study predate the infection). Cell type and time point are not known.

This clonotype was recorded a few times. V and J are TRBV6-5 and TRBJ1-2; 7 nucleotides line up with TRBD1. Unmatched junction bases numbered 6, after V lost 4 bases and J lost 4 bases. Germline values: CDR1 MNHEY, CDR2 SVGAGI. This CDR3 contains 14 residues. In DNA, the CDR3 is TGTGCCAGCAGTTCCCCGACAGGGCCCTATGGCTACACCTTC. It specifies CASSSPTGPYGYTF.

The genes are TRBV4-1 and TRBJ1-6; no clear D gene. Trimming left V 1 base short and J 7 bases short, with 11 bases between. Germline CDR1 is MGHRA and CDR2 is YSYEKL. The CDR3 has 15 amino acids. CDR3 residues: CASSQGPGTNSPLHF. The CDR3 DNA reads TGCGCCAGCAGCCAAGGGCCGGGCACCAATTCACCCCTCCACTTT.

This clonotype was counted only a few times. The chain couples TRBV30 to TRBJ1-1; weak D call: TRBD1 (5 bases). Trimming shortened V by 5 bases and J by 4 bases, and 20 bases separated the two germline ends. This CDR3 is built from 15 residues. The V gene's germline CDR1 is GTSNPN and CDR2 SVGIG (reference sequence). The CDR3 is CAWAIRTAGGTEAFF. The CDR3 bases are TGTGCCTGGGCAATCAGAACAGCTGGGGGCACTGAAGCTTTCTTT.

The genes are TRBV28 and TRBJ1-3; D is unresolved. Looked up from germline, CDR1 is MDHEN and CDR2 is SYDVKM. CDR3 length: 16 amino acids. V gave up 4 bases and J gave up 0 bases, with 13 bases separating them. The CDR3: CASSSPGGPSGNTIYF. Here the CDR3 DNA reads TGTGCCAGCAGTTCCCCAGGCGGCCCCTCTGGAAACACCATATATTTT.

The genes are TRBV4-2 and TRBJ1-1; D unresolved. CDR3 length: 15 residues. Germline V gives CDR1 LGHNA, CDR2 YNFKEQ. With 0 bases removed from V and 4 bases from J, the gap between germline ends came to 12 bases. CDR3 in amino acids: CASSQEQGRGTEAFF. The CDR3, as DNA: TGTGCCAGCAGCCAAGAGCAAGGACGGGGCACTGAAGCTTTCTTT.

This clonotype showed up just a few times. Here the CDR3 reads CATSRDIGTYEQYF. CDR3 in DNA: TGTGCCACCAGCAGAGATATCGGAACCTACGAGCAGTACTTC. This rearrangement joins TRBV15 to TRBJ2-7; D is uncertain. The CDR3 is 14 residues long. CDR1 is LNHNV, CDR2 YYDKDF, per germline (reference sequence). The V end was cut by 0 bases, the J end by 2 bases, with 8 bases between.

This clonotype was found a few times. The rearrangement joins TRBV9 to TRBJ1-1; no definite D call. Trimming removed 1 base from V and 5 bases from J, with 12 bases in between. This CDR3 comprises 14 residues. CDR1 SGDLS and CDR2 YYNGEE come from the germline V gene. CDR3 amino acids: CASSVSAGETEAFF. CDR3 nucleotide sequence: TGTGCCAGCAGCGTAAGTGCCGGGGAGACTGAAGCTTTCTTT.

This clonotype was counted only a few times. The gene calls are TRBV20-1 and TRBJ2-7; D ambiguous. This CDR3 is built from 11 residues. CDR1 and CDR2 (germline): DFQATT, SNEGSKA (reference sequence). Trimming pared 4 bases from V and 7 bases from J, leaving 11 bases between. Written as DNA, the CDR3 is TGCAGTGCTAACGGACCTGTAGAGCAGTACTTC. Its protein product is CSANGPVEQYF.

This chain links TRBV12-3 or TRBV12-4 with TRBJ2-1; TRBD2 agrees at 12 bases. Germline trimming cut 5 bases from V and 9 bases from J; bases unmatched to any gene: 5. The length of the CDR3 is 14 residues. The CDR3 nucleotides are TGTGCCAGCAGTAGACTAGCGGGAGTTGGTGAGCAGTTCTTC. Translated, it gives CASSRLAGVGEQFF.

The J gene is TRBJ2-7, the V gene TRBV9; perhaps TRBD2 as D (6 bases). This CDR3 contains 14 residues. V lost 0 bases, J lost 6 bases, and 13 bases lay in between. CDR1 is SGDLS and CDR2 is YYNGEE in the germline V gene. The CDR3 loop is CASSVASGGSEQYF. The CDR3 coding sequence is TGTGCCAGCAGCGTAGCTTCCGGGGGTTCCGAGCAGTACTTC.

In nucleotides, the CDR3 is TGTGCCAGCAGCTCCCGGACAGGTTCTAGCAATCAGCCCCAGCATTTT. Amino acid sequence: CASSSRTGSSNQPQHF. This sequence joins TRBV7-2 and TRBJ1-5, with 7 bases lining up with TRBD1. The ends lost 4 bases at V and 0 bases at J; junction bases unmatched: 6. This CDR3 comprises 16 residues. Germline loops: CDR1 SGHTA, CDR2 FQGNSA.

V usage is TRBV9 and J usage is TRBJ1-1, with D unresolved. Germline loops: CDR1 SGDLS, CDR2 YYNGEE. There are 13 residues in the CDR3. V dropped 2 bases and J dropped 2 bases, with 7 bases sitting between them. This CDR3 is CASSVTDNTEAFF. DNA of the CDR3: TGTGCCAGCAGCGTTACAGATAACACTGAAGCTTTCTTT.

V is TRBV24-1 and J is TRBJ2-5; 10 nucleotides align to TRBD2. The CDR3 is 17 amino acids. The V segment lost 2 bases and the J segment 2 bases; nucleotides outside the gene matches: 7. Germline V gene sequence: CDR1 KGHDR, CDR2 SFDVKD. In nucleotides, the CDR3 is TGTGCCACCAGTGATTCTTCTAGCGGGGGCTTTCAAGAGACCCAGTACTTC. Protein product: CATSDSSSGGFQETQYF.

The chain couples TRBV2 to TRBJ1-1; tentatively, D is TRBD1 (5 bases). The CDR3 has 14 amino acids. In germline, CDR1 is SNHLY, CDR2 FYNNEI. V was clipped by 3 bases and J by 2 bases, with 10 bases between them. CDR3 sequence (DNA): TGTGCCAGCAGTGACTTCGGGGGAAACACTGAAGCTTTCTTT. Its protein product is CASSDFGGNTEAFF.

The rearrangement uses TRBV4-3 and TRBJ1-6, with 9 bases that match TRBD1. The J segment lost 7 bases and the V segment lost 3 bases, leaving 10 bases of the junction unmatched. The CDR3 covers 17 residues. Germline V gene sequence: CDR1 LGHNA, CDR2 YSLEER. CDR3 nucleotides: TGCGCCAGCAGCCAGGCCCGGGACAGGGAGATAAATTCACCCCTCCACTTT. Protein sequence: CASSQARDREINSPLHF.

In DNA form, the CDR3 reads TGTGCCAGCAGCCCAGATAGTATCCCTGAAGCTTTCTTT. Its translation is CASSPDSIPEAFF. The chain combines TRBV4-2 with TRBJ1-1; D remains ambiguous. Germline V gives CDR1 LGHNA, CDR2 YNFKEQ. CDR3 size: 13 residues. Trimming took 4 bases from V and 6 from J, leaving 12 bases between them.

This clonotype has just a few counts. The chain combines TRBV12-3 or TRBV12-4 with TRBJ2-1; perhaps TRBD1 as D (6 bases). Trimming stripped 5 bases from V and 8 bases from J, with 13 bases between. CDR3 length equals 13 residues. CDR3 sequence reads: CASSPGRGDEQFF. Written as DNA, the CDR3 is TGTGCCAGCAGTCCCGGCAGGGGCGATGAGCAGTTCTTC.

This clonotype has just a few counts. The chain uses TRBV30 and TRBJ1-3; D perhaps matches TRBD1 (6 bases). Germline values: CDR1 GTSNPN, CDR2 SVGIG (reference sequence). The CDR3 extends over 13 amino acids. V lost 3 bases and J lost 4, with 10 bases in between. CDR3 nucleotides: TGTGCCTGGAGCAAGACAGGAGGAAACACCATATATTTT. This gives the protein CAWSKTGGNTIYF.

V usage is TRBV12-3 or TRBV12-4 and J usage is TRBJ2-1; D possibly uses TRBD1 or TRBD2 (5 bases each). Trimming shortened V by 2 bases and J by 6 bases, and 23 bases separated the two germline ends. This CDR3 contains 18 residues. The CDR3 spells CASSLKRVQGVRGNEQFF. The CDR3 nucleotides are TGTGCCAGCAGTTTAAAGAGGGTCCAAGGGGTCCGGGGCAATGAGCAGTTCTTC.

The chain employs TRBV6-6 and TRBJ2-3; D is perhaps TRBD2 (7 bases). Germline values: CDR1 MNHNY, CDR2 SVGAGI (reference sequence). Trimming took off 2 bases at V and 2 bases at J, with 11 bases between the two ends. The CDR3 is made up of 15 amino acids. CDR3 sequence: CASSYGGGPTDTQYF. DNA for the CDR3: TGTGCCAGCAGTTACGGCGGGGGCCCCACAGATACGCAGTATTTT.

The rearrangement uses TRBV19 and TRBJ1-2; D gene unclear. Per germline, CDR1 LNHDA and CDR2 SQIVND (reference sequence). V was cut by 11 bases and J by 1 base, with 11 bases left in between. This CDR3 has 12 amino acids. The CDR3 loop is CAPLAGNYGYTF. CDR3 sequence (DNA): TGTGCCCCATTAGCCGGTAACTATGGCTACACCTTC. Filled out from reference TRBV19 and TRBJ1-2, the complete variable domain reads DGGITQSPKYLFRKEGQNVTLSCEQNLNHDAMYWYRQDPGQGLRLIYYSQIVNDFQKGDIAEGYSVSREKKESFPLTVTSAQKNPTAFYLCAPLAGNYGYTFGSGTRLTVV.

This clonotype was seen more than once but under ten times. J is TRBJ2-3 and V is TRBV30; perhaps TRBD1 as D (6 bases). Trimming removed 1 base from V and 3 bases from J, with 8 bases in between. Per germline, CDR1 GTSNPN and CDR2 SVGIG (reference sequence). There are 13 residues in the CDR3. CDR3 sequence: CAWSEGTTDTQYF. In nucleotides, the CDR3 is TGTGCCTGGAGTGAAGGGACAACAGATACGCAGTATTTT.

The chain has TRBV28 and TRBJ2-7; D gene unclear. V was cut by 6 bases and J by 3 bases, with 12 bases left in between. The germline V gene has CDR1 MDHEN and CDR2 SYDVKM. CDR3 length: 13 amino acids. The DNA of the CDR3 is TGTGCCAGCAGCTCTAGGACCCTCTACGAGCAGTACTTC. Translation: CASSSRTLYEQYF.

This clonotype was found a few times. The CDR3 region has the DNA TGTGCCAGCAGCTCCCCCGGAGGGGGTCGGCAGCCCCAGCATTTT. Translating gives CASSSPGGGRQPQHF. The rearrangement uses TRBV5-8 and TRBJ1-5; tentative D call: TRBD1 (6 bases). The germline V and J ends were trimmed by 3 bases and 7 bases, with 17 bases remaining between them. The germline V gene encodes CDR1 SGHTS and CDR2 YDEGEE. This CDR3 is built from 15 residues.

This clonotype was counted between two and nine times. The DNA is omitted, as the CDR3 cannot be located on it reliably, and the CDR3 follows TCRdb's listing. The chain links TRBV6-5 to TRBJ2-6. Germline lookup yields CDR1 MNHEY and CDR2 SVGAGI. The CDR3 has 17 residues if both end residues are counted. CDR3 in amino acids: CASSTSPQGAGANVLTF.

V usage is TRBV12-3 or TRBV12-4 and J usage is TRBJ2-5, with 7 bases matching TRBD1. V shed 6 bases, J shed 4 bases, and the junction held 11 bases outside the gene matches. This CDR3 spans 15 amino acids. In DNA, the CDR3 is TGTGCCAGCAGGTGGGGGACAGTGGGCGGAGAGACCCAGTACTTC. Its protein is CASRWGTVGGETQYF.

The CDR3 coding sequence is TGTGCCAGCAACCCCGGGACTAGCGGGGGGAACACCGGGGAGCTGTTTTTT. This gives the protein CASNPGTSGGNTGELFF. J is TRBJ2-2 and V is TRBV7-9, with 14 bases that match TRBD2. Germline V gene data show CDR1 as SEHNR and CDR2 as FQNEAQ (reference sequence). The length of the CDR3 is 17 residues. J gave up 1 base and V 7 bases, and 5 bases lay outside the gene matches.

This chain links TRBV2 with TRBJ1-1; TRBD1 aligns across 9 bases. CDR3 length: 13 amino acids. CDR1 and CDR2 from the germline V gene are SNHLY and FYNNEI. Trimming removed 10 bases from V and 7 bases from J; junction bases left unmatched: 10. The CDR3 DNA reads TGTGCCACGTCCCGGGACAGGGCTATTGAAGCTTTCTTT. Its translation is CATSRDRAIEAFF.

The sample holds a few counts of this clonotype. The chain recombines TRBV18 with TRBJ1-2; D remains unclear. Germline V gene lookup returns CDR1 KGHSH and CDR2 LQKENI. The germline V and J ends were trimmed by 1 base and 0 bases, with 9 bases remaining between them. The CDR3 totals 15 residues. The CDR3 region has the DNA TGTGCCAGCTCACCACTACCGCAGGCTAACTATGGCTACACCTTC. Translation: CASSPLPQANYGYTF.

This chain joins TRBV7-8 and TRBJ2-3, with 7 bases that match TRBD1. Trimming removed 5 bases from V and 2 bases from J; junction bases left unmatched: 7. The CDR3 covers 15 residues. The germline CDR1 and CDR2 sequences are SGHVS and FQNEAQ. This CDR3 reads CASSPRQGTTDTQYF. The DNA of the CDR3 is TGTGCCAGCAGCCCAAGACAGGGTACCACAGATACGCAGTATTTT. The complete variable domain, with remaining parts taken from reference TRBV7-8 and TRBJ2-3, reads GAGVSQSPRYKVAKRGQDVALRCDPISGHVSLFWYQQALGQGPEFLTYFQNEAQLDKSGLPSDRFFAERPEGSVSTLKIQRTQQEDSAVYLCASSPRQGTTDTQYFGPGTRLTVL.

The CDR3 region is CASSFSNLPGLAGGPREQFF. The CDR3 nucleotides read TGTGCCAGCAGTTTTTCAAACCTACCGGGACTAGCGGGAGGGCCCAGGGAGCAGTTCTTC. The chain carries TRBV6-1 and TRBJ2-1; 16 bases match TRBD2. The V and J ends lost 5 bases and 10 bases, in that order; junction bases with no gene match: 20. Germline values: CDR1 MNHNS, CDR2 SASEGT. This CDR3 is 20 amino acids long.